The clone carrying this TCR beta chain was found once. This entry is derived from a study of blood T cell repertoires in COVID-19. Study-wide background: The United States, Italy and Spain supplied acute and convalescent COVID-19 samples. T cells, B-cell-depleted T cells, or PBMCs provided the cDNA or gDNA that served as material.

CDR3 size: 15 residues. Germline assignment: CDR1 SGHTA and CDR2 FQGNSA. The V gene lost 1 base and the J gene lost 3 bases, with 12 bases spanning the gap. Using immunoSEQ multiplex PCR, the repertoire was profiled, and TCRdb retains in-frame clones only, with some absent. The table shows roughly 99,000 clones, with 79% occurring only once. The chain carries TRBV7-2 and TRBJ1-1; the D gene is possibly TRBD1 (5 bases). This TCR was recovered from a woman older than 75 with active or convalescent COVID-19. Source material: peripheral blood. CDR3 in DNA: TGTGCCAGCAGCTTAGATGGGGGGGGATACACTGAAGCTTTCTTT. This encodes CASSLDGGGYTEAFF.